Given below is one TCR beta chain in context. This clonotype has a handful of counts. Its antigen has not been determined. Base qualities are not recorded, but no much larger clone differs from it by a single base. The library came from PCR. Reads for this sample came from an Illumina HiSeq 2500. TCR library preparation used molecular barcoding, with unique molecular identifiers applied to normalize quantification of the TCRbeta repertoire. The raw public data were reprocessed by TCRdb itself: fastp quality trimming at Q25, MiXCR clonotype calling, in-frame beta chains only. CDR3 protein duplicates are merged, each entry listing the most common genes and DNA. For this sample there are hundreds of thousands of distinct CDR3 sequences; under 15% appear just once. The ten most abundant clones make up about 5% of the sample. CDR1 and CDR2, per the germline V gene (reference sequence), are SEHNR and FQNEAQ. There are 14 amino acids in the CDR3, from cysteine to phenylalanine inclusive. Only the CDR3 DNA is retained, 42 bases long and in frame from the first base. Relative to germline, V is missing 5 bases and J is missing 3 bases, with 7 bases of the junction outside any gene match.

These data are taken from a study of T-cell reconstitution after alpha-beta-depleted transplantation in children (dated by TCRdb to the mid-2010s). Concerning the study at large: T-cell immune reconstitution after TCRalphabeta/CD19-depleted allogeneic hematopoietic cell transplantation in children was quantitatively tracked in the study by means of TCR repertoire profiling.

The sequence was collected from a human donor who donated a stem cell graft to a child with combined immunodeficiency. The rearrangement combines TRBV7-9 with TRBJ2-7, with 7 central nucleotides matching TRBD1. The specimen comprised PBMCs from the stem cell graft donor, sampled from the stem cell graft. CDR3 region: CASSTGAAGYEQYF. The sequence in DNA is TGTGCCAGCAGCACAGGGGCCGCTGGCTACGAGCAGTACTTC. Extended through the reference TRBV7-9 and TRBJ2-7 proteins, this CDR3 yields the full variable domain: DTGVSQNPRHKITKRGQNVTFRCDPISEHNRLYWYRQTLGQGPEFLTYFQNEAQLEKSRLLSDRFSAERPKGSFSTLEIQRTEQGDSAMYLCASSTGAAGYEQYFGPGTRLTVT.